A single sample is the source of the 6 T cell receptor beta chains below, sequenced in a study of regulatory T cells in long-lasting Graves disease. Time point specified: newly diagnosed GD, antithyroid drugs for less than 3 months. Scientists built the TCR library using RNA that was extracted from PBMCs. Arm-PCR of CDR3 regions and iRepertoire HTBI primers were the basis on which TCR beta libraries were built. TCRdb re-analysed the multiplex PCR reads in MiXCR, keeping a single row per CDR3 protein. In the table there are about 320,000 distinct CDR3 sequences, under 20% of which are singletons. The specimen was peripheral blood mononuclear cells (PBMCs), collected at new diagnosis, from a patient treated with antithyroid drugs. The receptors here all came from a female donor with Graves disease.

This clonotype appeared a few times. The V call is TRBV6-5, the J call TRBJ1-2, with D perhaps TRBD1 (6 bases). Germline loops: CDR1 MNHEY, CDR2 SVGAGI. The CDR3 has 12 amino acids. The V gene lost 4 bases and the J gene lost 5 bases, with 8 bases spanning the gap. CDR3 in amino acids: CASSSGQYGYTF. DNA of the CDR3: TGTGCCAGCAGTTCCGGACAGTATGGCTACACCTTC.

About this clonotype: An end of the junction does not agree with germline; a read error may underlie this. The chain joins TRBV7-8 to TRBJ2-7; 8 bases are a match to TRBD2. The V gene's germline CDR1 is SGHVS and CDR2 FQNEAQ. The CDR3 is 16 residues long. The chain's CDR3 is CANSQDRVAGRYEQYF. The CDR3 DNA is TGTGCCAACAGCCAAGATCGAGTAGCGGGACGCTACGAGCAGTACTTC.

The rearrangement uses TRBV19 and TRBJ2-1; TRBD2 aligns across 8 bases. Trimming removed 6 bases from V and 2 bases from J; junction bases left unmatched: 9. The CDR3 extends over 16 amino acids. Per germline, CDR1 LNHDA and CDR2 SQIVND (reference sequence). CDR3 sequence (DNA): TGTGCCAGTAGCCCGGGAGGGGGGACGACCTACAATGAGCAGTTCTTC. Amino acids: CASSPGGGTTYNEQFF.

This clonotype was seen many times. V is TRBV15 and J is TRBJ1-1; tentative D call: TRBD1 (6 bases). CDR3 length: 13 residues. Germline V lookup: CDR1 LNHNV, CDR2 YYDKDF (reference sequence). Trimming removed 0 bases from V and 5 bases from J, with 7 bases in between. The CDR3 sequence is CATSREGGTEAFF. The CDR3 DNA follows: TGTGCCACCAGCAGAGAAGGGGGAACTGAAGCTTTCTTT.

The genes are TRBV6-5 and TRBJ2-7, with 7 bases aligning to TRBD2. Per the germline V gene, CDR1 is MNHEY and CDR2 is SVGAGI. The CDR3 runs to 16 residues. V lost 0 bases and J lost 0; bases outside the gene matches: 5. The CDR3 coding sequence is TGTGCCAGCAGTTACTCCGGCGGGAGCCCCTCCTACGAGCAGTACTTC. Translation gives CASSYSGGSPSYEQYF.

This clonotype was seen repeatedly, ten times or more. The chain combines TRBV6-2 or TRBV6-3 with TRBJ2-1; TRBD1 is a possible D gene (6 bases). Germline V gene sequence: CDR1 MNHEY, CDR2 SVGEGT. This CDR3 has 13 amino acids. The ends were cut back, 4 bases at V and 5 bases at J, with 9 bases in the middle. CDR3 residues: CASSSRDNNEQFF. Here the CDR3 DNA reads TGTGCCAGCAGTTCCCGGGACAACAATGAGCAGTTCTTC.